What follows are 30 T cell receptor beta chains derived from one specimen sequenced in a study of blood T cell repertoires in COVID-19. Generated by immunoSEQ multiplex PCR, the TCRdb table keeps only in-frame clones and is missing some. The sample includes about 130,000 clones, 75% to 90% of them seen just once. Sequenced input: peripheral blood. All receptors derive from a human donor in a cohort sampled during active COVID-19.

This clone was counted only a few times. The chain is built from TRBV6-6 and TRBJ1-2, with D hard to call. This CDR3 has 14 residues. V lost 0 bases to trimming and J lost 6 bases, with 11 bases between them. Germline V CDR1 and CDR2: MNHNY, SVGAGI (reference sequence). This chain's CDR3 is CASSYSHPSDGYTF. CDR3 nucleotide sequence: TGTGCCAGCAGTTACTCGCACCCCTCGGATGGCTACACCTTC.

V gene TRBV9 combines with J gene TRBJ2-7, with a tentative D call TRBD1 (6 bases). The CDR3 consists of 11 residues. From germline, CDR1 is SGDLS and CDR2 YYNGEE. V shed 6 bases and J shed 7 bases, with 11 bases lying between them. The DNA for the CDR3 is TGTGCCAGCATCCGAAGGGGGGAGCAGTACTTC. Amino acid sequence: CASIRRGEQYF.

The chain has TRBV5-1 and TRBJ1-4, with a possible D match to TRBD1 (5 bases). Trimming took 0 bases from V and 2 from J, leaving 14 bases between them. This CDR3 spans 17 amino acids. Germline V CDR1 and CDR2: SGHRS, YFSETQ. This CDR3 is CASSLAGESRTNEKLFF. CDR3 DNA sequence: TGCGCCAGCAGCTTGGCGGGGGAGTCCCGCACTAATGAAAAACTGTTTTTT. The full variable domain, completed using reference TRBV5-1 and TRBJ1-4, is KAGVTQTPRYLIKTRGQQVTLSCSPISGHRSVSWYQQTPGQGLQFLFEYFSETQRNKGNFPGRFSGRQFSNSRSEMNVSTLELGDSALYLCASSLAGESRTNEKLFFGSGTQLSVL.

The CDR3 DNA follows: TGTGCCAGCAGCGCGGAATGGACAGGGCAGGAGACCCAGTACTTC. It specifies CASSAEWTGQETQYF. This chain links TRBV9 with TRBJ2-5; 8 bases are a match to TRBD1. V shed 3 bases, J shed 5 bases, and the junction held 9 bases outside the gene matches. Germline V gives CDR1 SGDLS, CDR2 YYNGEE. The CDR3 runs to 15 residues. The variable domain in full, completed from reference TRBV9 and TRBJ2-5, reads DSGVTQTPKHLITATGQRVTLRCSPRSGDLSVYWYQQSLDQGLQFLIQYYNGEERAKGNILERFSAQQFPDLHSELNLSSLELGDSALYFCASSAEWTGQETQYFGPGTRLLVL.

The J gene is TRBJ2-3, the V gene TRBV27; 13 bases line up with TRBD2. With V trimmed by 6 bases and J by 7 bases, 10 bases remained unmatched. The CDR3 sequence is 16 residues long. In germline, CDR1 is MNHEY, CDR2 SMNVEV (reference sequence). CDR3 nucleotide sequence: TGTGCCAGCAGATTTTCCGGGACTAGCGGGGAGAATACGCAGTATTTT. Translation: CASRFSGTSGENTQYF.

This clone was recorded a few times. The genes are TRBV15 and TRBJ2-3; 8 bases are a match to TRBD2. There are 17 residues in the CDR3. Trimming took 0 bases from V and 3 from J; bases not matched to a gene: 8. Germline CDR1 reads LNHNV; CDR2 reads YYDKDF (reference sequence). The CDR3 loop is CATSRDTGGLATDTQYF. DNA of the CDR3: TGTGCCACCAGCAGAGACACGGGGGGGCTGGCAACAGATACGCAGTATTTT.

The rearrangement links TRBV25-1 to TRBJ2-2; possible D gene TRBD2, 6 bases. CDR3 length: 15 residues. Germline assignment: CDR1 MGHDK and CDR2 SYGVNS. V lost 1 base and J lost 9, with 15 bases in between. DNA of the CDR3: TGTGCCAGCAGTGAATCGGGACTTCCCGATAGGGAGCTGTTTTTT. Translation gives CASSESGLPDRELFF.

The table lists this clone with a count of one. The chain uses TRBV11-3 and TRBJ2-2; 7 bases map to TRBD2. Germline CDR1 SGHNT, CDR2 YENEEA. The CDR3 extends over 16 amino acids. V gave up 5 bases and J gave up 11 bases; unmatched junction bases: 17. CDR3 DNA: TGTGCCAGCAGCAGAGGACTAGATAACCCTGTCGGAGAGCTGTTTTTT. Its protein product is CASSRGLDNPVGELFF.

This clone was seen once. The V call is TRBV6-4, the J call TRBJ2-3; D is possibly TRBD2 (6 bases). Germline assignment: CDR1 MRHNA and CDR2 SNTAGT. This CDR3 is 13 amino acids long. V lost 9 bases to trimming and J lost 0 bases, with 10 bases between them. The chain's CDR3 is CASSSDSTDTQYF. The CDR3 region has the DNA TGTGCCAGTTCTAGCGATAGCACAGATACGCAGTATTTT.

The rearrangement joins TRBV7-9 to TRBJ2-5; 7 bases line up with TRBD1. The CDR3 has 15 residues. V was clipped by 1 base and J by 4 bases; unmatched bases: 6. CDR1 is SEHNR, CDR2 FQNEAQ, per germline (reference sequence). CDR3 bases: TGTGCCAGCAGCTTAGAAGGGGGCGGTTTAGAGACCCAGTACTTC. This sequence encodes CASSLEGGGLETQYF.

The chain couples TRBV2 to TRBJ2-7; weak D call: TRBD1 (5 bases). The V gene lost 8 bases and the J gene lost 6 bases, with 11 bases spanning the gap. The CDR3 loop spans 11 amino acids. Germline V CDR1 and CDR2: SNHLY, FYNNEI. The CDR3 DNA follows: TGTGCCAGCTCCAGGGAAGGCGAGCAGTACTTC. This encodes CASSREGEQYF.

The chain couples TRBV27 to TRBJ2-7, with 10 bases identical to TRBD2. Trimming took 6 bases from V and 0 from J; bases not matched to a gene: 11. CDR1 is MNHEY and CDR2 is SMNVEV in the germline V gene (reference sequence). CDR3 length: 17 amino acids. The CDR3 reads CASSPVLAGANSYEQYF. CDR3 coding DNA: TGTGCCAGCAGCCCGGTGCTAGCGGGGGCTAACTCCTACGAGCAGTACTTC.

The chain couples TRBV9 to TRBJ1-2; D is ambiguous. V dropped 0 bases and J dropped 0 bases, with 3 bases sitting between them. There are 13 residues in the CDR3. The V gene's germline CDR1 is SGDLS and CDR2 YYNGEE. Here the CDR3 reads CASSVAANYGYTF. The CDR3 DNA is TGTGCCAGCAGCGTAGCGGCTAACTATGGCTACACCTTC.

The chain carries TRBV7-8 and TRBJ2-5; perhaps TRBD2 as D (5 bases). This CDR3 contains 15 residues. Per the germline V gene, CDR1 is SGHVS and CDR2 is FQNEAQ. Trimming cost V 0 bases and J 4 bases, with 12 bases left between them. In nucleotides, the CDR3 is TGTGCCAGCAGCTTAGCGGCGGGTGAGATAGAGACCCAGTACTTC. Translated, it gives CASSLAAGEIETQYF.

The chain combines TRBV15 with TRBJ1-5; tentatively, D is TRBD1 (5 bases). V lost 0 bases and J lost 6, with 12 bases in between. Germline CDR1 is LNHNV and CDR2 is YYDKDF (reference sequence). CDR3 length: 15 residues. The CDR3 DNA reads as TGTGCCACCAGCAGAGATCGGGGGTGGGCTCAGCCCCAGCATTTT. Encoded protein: CATSRDRGWAQPQHF.

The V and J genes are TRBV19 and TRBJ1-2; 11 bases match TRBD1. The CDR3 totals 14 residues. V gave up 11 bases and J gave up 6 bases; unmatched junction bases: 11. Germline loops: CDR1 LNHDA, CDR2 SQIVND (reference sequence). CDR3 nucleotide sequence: TGTGCCTCTTACGCAGGGGACAGGGGGGATGGCTACACCTTC. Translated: CASYAGDRGDGYTF.

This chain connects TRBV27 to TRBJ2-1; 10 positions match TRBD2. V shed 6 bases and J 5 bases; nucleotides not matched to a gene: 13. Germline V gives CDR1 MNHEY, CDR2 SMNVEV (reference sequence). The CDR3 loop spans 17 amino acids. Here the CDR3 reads CASRHQSSGGEHNEQFF. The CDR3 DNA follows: TGTGCCAGCAGGCACCAGTCTAGCGGGGGCGAGCACAATGAGCAGTTCTTC.

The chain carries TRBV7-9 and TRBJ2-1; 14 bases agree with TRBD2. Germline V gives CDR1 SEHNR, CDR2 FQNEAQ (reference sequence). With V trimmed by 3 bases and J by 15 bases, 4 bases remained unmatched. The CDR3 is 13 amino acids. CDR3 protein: CASSLPGLAGGFF. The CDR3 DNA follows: TGTGCCAGCAGCTTGCCCGGACTAGCGGGAGGGTTCTTC.

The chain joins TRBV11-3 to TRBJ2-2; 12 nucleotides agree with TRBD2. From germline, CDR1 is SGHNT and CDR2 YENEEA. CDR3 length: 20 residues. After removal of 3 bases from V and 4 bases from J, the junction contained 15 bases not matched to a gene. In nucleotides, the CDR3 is TGTGCCAGCAGCTTTGAGTTCGGACTAGCGGGAAACCTGGTCACCGGGGAGCTGTTTTTT. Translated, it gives CASSFEFGLAGNLVTGELFF.

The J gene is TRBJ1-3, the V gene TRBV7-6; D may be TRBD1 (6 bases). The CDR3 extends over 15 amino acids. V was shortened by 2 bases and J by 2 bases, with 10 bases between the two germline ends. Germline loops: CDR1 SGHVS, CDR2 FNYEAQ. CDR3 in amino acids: CASSLSPGAGNTIYF. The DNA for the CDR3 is TGTGCCAGCAGCTTAAGTCCAGGGGCTGGAAACACCATATATTTT.

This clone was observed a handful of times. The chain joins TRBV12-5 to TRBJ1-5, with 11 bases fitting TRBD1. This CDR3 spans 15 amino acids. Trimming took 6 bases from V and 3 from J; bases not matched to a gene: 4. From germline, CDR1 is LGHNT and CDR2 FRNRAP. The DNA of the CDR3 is TGTGCTAGTGGGTCGGGACAGGGGGACAATCAGCCCCAGCATTTT. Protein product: CASGSGQGDNQPQHF.

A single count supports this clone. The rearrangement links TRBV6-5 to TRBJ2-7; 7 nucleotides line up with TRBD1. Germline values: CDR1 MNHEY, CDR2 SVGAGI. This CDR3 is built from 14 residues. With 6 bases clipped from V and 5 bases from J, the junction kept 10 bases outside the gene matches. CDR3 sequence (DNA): TGTGCCAGCAGGAACTGGGGGACAGCCCACGAGCAGTACTTC. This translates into CASRNWGTAHEQYF.

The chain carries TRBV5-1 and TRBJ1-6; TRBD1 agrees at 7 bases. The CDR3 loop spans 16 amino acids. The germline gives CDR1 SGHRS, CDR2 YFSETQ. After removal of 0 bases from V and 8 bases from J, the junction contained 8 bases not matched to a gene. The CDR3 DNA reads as TGCGCCAGCAGCTTGGGAGGGGGCTCCGGGTATTCACCCCTCCACTTT. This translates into CASSLGGGSGYSPLHF.

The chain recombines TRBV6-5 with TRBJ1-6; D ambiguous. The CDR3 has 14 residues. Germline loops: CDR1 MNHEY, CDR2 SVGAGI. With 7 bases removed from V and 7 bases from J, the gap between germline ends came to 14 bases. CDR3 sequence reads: CASTTRSLNSPLHF. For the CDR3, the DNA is TGTGCCAGCACGACGCGGAGTCTGAATTCACCCCTCCACTTT.

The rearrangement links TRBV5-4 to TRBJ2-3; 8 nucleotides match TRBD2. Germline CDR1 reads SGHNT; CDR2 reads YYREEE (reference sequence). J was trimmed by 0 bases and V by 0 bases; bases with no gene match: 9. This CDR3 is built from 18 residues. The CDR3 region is CASSLAWLAGRSTDTQYF. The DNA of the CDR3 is TGTGCCAGCAGCTTGGCCTGGTTAGCGGGAAGGAGCACAGATACGCAGTATTTT.

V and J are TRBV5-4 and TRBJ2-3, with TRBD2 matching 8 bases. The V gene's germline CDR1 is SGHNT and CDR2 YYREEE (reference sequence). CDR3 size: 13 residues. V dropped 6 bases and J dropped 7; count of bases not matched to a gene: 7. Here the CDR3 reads CASIPGGMNTQYF. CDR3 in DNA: TGTGCCAGCATCCCGGGGGGGATGAATACGCAGTATTTT.

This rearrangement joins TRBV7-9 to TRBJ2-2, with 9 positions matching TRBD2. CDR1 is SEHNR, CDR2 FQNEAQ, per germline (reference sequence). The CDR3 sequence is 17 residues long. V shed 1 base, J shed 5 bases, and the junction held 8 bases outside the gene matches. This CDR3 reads CASSLVPLAGWTGELFF. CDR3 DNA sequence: TGTGCCAGCAGCTTAGTCCCTCTAGCGGGGTGGACCGGGGAGCTGTTTTTT.

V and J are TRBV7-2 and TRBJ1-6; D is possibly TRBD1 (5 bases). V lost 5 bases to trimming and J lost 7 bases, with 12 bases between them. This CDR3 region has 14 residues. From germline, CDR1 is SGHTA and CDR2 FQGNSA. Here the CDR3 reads CASSRGTGNSPLHF. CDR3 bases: TGTGCCAGCAGCCGCGGGACGGGGAATTCACCCCTCCACTTT.

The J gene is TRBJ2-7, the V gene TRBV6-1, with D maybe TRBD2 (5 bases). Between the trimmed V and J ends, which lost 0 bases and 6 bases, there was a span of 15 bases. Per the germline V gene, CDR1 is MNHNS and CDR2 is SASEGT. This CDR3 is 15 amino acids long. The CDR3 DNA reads TGTGCCAGCAGTGAAGCGCTAGATGGAGGCGTCGAGCAGTACGTC. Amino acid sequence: CASSEALDGGVEQYV.

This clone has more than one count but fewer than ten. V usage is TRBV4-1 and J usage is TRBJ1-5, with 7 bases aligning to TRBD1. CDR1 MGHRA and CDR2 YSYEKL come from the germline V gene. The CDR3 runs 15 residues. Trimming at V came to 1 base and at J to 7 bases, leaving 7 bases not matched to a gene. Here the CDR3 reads CASSQGESGGQPQHF. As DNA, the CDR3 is TGCGCCAGCAGCCAAGGCGAGTCAGGGGGGCAGCCCCAGCATTTT.